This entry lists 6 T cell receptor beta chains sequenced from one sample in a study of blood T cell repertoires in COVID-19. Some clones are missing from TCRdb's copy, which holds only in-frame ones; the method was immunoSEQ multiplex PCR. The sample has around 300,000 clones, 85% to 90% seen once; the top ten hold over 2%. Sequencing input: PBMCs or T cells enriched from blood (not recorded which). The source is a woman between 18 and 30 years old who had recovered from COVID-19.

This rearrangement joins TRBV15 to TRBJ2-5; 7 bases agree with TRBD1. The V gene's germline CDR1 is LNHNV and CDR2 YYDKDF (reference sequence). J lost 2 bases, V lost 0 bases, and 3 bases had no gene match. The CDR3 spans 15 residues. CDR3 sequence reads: CATSRDSGQQETQYF. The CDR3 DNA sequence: TGTGCCACCAGCAGAGATTCGGGACAGCAAGAGACCCAGTACTTC.

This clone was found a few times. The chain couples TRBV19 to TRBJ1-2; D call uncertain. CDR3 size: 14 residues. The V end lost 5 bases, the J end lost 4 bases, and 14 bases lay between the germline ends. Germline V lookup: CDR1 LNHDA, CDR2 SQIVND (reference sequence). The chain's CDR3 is CASSPHLESYGYTF. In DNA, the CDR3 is TGTGCCAGTAGTCCCCACCTGGAGAGCTATGGCTACACCTTC. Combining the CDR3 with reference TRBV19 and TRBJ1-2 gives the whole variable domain DGGITQSPKYLFRKEGQNVTLSCEQNLNHDAMYWYRQDPGQGLRLIYYSQIVNDFQKGDIAEGYSVSREKKESFPLTVTSAQKNPTAFYLCASSPHLESYGYTFGSGTRLTVV.

CDR3 residues: CASSGTEHSYEQYF. DNA for the CDR3: TGTGCCAGCAGTGGGACAGAACACTCCTACGAGCAGTACTTC. The chain employs TRBV27 and TRBJ2-7; TRBD1 matches at 7 bases. Per the germline V gene, CDR1 is MNHEY and CDR2 is SMNVEV (reference sequence). The CDR3 has 14 amino acids. The junction had 4 bases not matched to a gene; V was cut back by 5 bases and J by 0 bases.

CDR3 amino acids: CSVESGSNQPQHF. CDR3 coding DNA: TGCAGCGTTGAATCGGGTAGCAATCAGCCCCAGCATTTT. The chain employs TRBV29-1 and TRBJ1-5; D remains unclear. Germline CDR1 and CDR2: SQVTM and ANQGSEA. The CDR3 loop spans 13 amino acids. Trimming removed 2 bases at V and 0 bases at J, with 5 bases between.

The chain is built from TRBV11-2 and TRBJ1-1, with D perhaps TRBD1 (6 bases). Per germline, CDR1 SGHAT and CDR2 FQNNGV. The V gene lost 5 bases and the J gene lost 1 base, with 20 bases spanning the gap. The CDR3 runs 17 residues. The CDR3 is CASSRRGRVLENTEAFF. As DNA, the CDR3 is TGTGCCAGCAGCCGCAGGGGCCGGGTTTTAGAGAACACTGAAGCTTTCTTT.

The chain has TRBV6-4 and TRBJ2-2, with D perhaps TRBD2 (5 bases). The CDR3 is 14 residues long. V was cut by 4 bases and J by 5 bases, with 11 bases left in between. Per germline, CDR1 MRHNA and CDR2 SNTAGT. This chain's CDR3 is CASSAGSGTGELFF. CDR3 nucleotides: TGTGCCAGCAGTGCGGGGAGTGGGACCGGGGAGCTGTTTTTT.